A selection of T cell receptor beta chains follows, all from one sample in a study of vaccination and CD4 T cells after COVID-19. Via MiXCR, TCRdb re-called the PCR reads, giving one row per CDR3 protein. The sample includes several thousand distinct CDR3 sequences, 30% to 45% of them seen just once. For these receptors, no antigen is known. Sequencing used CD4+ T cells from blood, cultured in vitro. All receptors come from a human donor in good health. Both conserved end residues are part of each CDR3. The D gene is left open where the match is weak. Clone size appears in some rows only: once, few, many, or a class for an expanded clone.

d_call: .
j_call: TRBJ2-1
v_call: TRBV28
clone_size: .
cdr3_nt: TGTGCCAGCAGTTCCCGCAGGGTGGGGGAAGAGGATGAGCAGTTCTTC
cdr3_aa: CASSSRRVGEEDEQFF

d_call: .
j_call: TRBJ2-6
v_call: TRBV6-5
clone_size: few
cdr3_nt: TGTGCCAGCAGTTATTGGGTGGGCAGTGGGGCCAACGTCCTGACTTTC
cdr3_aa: CASSYWVGSGANVLTF

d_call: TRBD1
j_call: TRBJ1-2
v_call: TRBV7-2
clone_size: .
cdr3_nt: TGTGCCAGCTTATCGCGACAGGGGGCGCGGGGCTACACCTTC
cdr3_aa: CASLSRQGARGYTF

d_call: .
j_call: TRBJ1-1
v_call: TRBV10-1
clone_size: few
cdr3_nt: TGCGCCAGTAATACCGGGACAACGACTCGGGAGGGGGTCACTGAAGCTTTCTTT
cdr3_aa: CASNTGTTTREGVTEAFF

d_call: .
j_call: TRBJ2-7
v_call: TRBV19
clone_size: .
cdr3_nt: TGTGCCAGTAGTATATCGGGGGCGACAGGATCCTACGAGCAGTACTTC
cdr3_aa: CASSISGATGSYEQYF

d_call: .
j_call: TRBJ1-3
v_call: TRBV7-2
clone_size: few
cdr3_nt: TGTGCCAGCAGCTTAGTCCCAGGGTTTGGAAACACCATATATTTT
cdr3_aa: CASSLVPGFGNTIYF

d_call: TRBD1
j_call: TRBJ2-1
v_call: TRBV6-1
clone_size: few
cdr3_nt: TGTGCCAGCAGCCGAACAGGGGGCGAATACAATGAGCAGTTCTTC
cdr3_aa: CASSRTGGEYNEQFF

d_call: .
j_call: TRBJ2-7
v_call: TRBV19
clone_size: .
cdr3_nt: TGTGCCAGTAGTCGACACGGAAAGGACCTGCAAACCTACGAGCAGTACTTC
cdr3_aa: CASSRHGKDLQTYEQYF

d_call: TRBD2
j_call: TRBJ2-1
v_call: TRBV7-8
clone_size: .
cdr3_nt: TGTGCCAGCAGGGGGGGTAGCGGGGTGTACAATGAGCAGTTCTTC
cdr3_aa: CASRGGSGVYNEQFF

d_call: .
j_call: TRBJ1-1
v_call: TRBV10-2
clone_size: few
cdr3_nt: TGCGCCAGCAGTGGGGTGGGCCGTGACACTGAAGCTTTCTTT
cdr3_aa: CASSGVGRDTEAFF

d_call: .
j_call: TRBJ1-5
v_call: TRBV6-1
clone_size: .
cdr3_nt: TGTGCCAGCAGTCGCATACAGTCACGAGGTCAGCCCCAGCATTTT
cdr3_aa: CASSRIQSRGQPQHF

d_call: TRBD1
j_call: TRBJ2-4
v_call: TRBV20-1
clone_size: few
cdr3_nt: TGCAGTGCTCCGGGACAGCCTCTAGCCAAAAACATTCAGTACTTC
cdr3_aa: CSAPGQPLAKNIQYF

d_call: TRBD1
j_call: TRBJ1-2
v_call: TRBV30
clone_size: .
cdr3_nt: TGTGCCTGGAGTGCGGGGACAGGCCCAGGTAATGGCTACACCTTC
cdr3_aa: CAWSAGTGPGNGYTF

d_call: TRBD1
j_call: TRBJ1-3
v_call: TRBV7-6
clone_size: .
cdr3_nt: TGTGCCAGCACCTTAAGACAGGGATCGGGAAACACCATATATTTT
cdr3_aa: CASTLRQGSGNTIYF

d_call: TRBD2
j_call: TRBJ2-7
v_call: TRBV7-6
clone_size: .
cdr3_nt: TGTGCCAGCAGGCCAGCGGGACTAGCGGGAGGGCCAACTACCCGCGAGCAGTACTTC
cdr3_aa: CASRPAGLAGGPTTREQYF

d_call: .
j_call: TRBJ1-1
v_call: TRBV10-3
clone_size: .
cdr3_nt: TGTGCCACCGCGACAGTGTTGAACACTGAAGCTTTCTTT
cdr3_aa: CATATVLNTEAFF

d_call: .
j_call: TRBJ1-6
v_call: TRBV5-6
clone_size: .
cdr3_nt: TGTGCCAGCAGCTTGCCGTGGAATTCACCCCTCCACTTT
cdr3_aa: CASSLPWNSPLHF

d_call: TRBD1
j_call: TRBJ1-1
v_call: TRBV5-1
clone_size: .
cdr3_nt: TGCGCCAGCACCTCCGGGACAGTGAACACTGAAGCTTTCTTT
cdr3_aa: CASTSGTVNTEAFF

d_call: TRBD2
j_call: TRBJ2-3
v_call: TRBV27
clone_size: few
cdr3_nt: TGTGCCAGCAGTTTACGGGCTAGCGGGAGATCAGATACGCAGTATTTT
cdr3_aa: CASSLRASGRSDTQYF

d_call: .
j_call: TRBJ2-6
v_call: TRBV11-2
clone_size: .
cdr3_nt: TGTGCCAGCAGCTTCGCCACAGGGCACTCTGGGGCCAACGTCCTGACTTTC
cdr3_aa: CASSFATGHSGANVLTF

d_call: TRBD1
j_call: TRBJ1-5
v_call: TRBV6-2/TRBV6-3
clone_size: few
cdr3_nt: TGTGCCAGCAGGCCCCTGACAGGGGTGCGAAATCAGCCCCAGCATTTT
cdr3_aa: CASRPLTGVRNQPQHF

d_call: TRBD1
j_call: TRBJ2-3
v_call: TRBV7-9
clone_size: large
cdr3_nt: TGTGCCAGCGGGCCGTACAGGGGTGGCACAGATACGCAGTATTTT
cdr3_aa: CASGPYRGGTDTQYF

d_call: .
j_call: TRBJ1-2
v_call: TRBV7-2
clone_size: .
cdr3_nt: TGTGCCAGCATCCCGGACCCTTTCTTGGGAGGCTACACCTTC
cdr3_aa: CASIPDPFLGGYTF

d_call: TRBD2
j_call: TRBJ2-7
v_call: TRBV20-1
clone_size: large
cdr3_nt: TGCAGTGCTAGCAGAGGGCTAGCGGGATTTTACGAGCAGTACTTC
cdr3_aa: CSASRGLAGFYEQYF

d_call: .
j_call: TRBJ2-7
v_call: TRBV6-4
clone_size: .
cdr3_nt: TGTGCCAGCAGTCGGGAGAACCTATCCGATGATGAGCAGTACTTC
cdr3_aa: CASSRENLSDDEQYF

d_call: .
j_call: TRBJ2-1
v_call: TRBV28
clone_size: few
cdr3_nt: TGTGCCAGCGAGACACAGGGAATTGACGACAATGAGCAGTTCTTC
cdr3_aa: CASETQGIDDNEQFF

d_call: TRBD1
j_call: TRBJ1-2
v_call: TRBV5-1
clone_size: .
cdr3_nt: TGCGCCAGCAGCTTCTCCGACAGGGGACCTACTAACTATGGCTACACCTTC
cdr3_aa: CASSFSDRGPTNYGYTF

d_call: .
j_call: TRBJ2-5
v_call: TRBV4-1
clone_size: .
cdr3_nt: TGCGCCAGCAGCCTATTCCCGGCCCAGGTTCAAGAGACCCAGTACTTC
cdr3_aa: CASSLFPAQVQETQYF

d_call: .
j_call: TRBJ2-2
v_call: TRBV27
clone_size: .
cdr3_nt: TGTGCCAGCAGTTTGGGGGTGGGGACCGGGGAGCTGTTTTTT
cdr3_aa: CASSLGVGTGELFF

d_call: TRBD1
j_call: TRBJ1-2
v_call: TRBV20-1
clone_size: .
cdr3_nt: TGCAGTGCTGCCGCCGGGACAGCTAACTATGGCTACACCTTC
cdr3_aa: CSAAAGTANYGYTF

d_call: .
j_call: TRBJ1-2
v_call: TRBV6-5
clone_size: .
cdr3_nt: TGTGCCAGCAGTTACTTGCGGGGGGGCATCTATGGCTACACCTTC
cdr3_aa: CASSYLRGGIYGYTF

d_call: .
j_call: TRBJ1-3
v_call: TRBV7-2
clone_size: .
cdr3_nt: TGTGCCAGCAGCTTCGGGGGCTCTGGAAACACCATATATTTT
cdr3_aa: CASSFGGSGNTIYF

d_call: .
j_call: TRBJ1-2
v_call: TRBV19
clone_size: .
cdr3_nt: TGTGCCAGTAGTATAGGAGTGCGCGGCTACACCTTC
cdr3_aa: CASSIGVRGYTF

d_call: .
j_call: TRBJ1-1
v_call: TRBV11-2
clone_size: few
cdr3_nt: TGTGCCAGCAGCTTAGCGGTTGAAGCTTTCTTT
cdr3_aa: CASSLAVEAFF

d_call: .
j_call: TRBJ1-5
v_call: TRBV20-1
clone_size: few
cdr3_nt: TGCAGTGCTAGAGCAGGGATAGGCAATCAGCCCCAGCATTTT
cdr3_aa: CSARAGIGNQPQHF

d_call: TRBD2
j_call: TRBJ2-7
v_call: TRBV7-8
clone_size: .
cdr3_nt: TGTGCCAGCAGCTTAGTAGCGGGGCAACCCTACGAGCAGTACTTC
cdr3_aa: CASSLVAGQPYEQYF

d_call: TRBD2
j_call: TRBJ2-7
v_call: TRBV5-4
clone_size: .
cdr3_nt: TGTGCCAGCAGCCTCGGGACTAACTACGAGCAGTACTTC
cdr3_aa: CASSLGTNYEQYF

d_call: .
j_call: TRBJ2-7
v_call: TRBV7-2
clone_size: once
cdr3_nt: TGTGCCAGCAGCTTAGTTGGCTCGGAGGGCGAGCAGTACTTC
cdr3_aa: CASSLVGSEGEQYF

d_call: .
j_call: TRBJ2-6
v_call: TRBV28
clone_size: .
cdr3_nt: TGTGCCAGCAGTCCCGGCGGCCCTGGGGCCAACGTCCTGACTTTC
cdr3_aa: CASSPGGPGANVLTF

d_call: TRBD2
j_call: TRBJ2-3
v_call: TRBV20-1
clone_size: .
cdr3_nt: TGCAGTGCTCCACTAGCGGGGCCTCACACGTACACAGATACGCAGTATTTT
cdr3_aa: CSAPLAGPHTYTDTQYF

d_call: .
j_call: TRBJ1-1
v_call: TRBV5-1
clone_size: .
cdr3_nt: TGCGCCAGCAGCGAACAGGGCCAACTCAGGGGGAACACTGAAGCTTTCTTT
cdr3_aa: CASSEQGQLRGNTEAFF